The rows below give T cell receptor beta chains drawn from one sample of a study of cytomegalovirus exposure and HLA in healthy donors. Assay: immunoSEQ multiplex PCR; the TCRdb copy retains only in-frame clones and omits some. The sample has fewer than 250,000 clones; about three quarters are singletons. The specimen was PBMCs. These receptors all come from a woman younger than 45 in good health and CMV-seropositive. CDR3s include the opening cysteine and the closing phenylalanine or tryptophan. The D gene is left open where the match is weak. Only part of the rows carry a size: once, few, many, or a class if the clone is expanded.

TRBV11-3,13,-,-,TRBJ1-1,TGTGCCAGCAGCCGGGACTCGAACACTGAAGCTTTCTTT,CASSRDSNTEAFF
TRBV5-1,17,TRBD2,-,TRBJ2-1,TGCGCCAGCAGCCTCCCGGCTAGCGGGAGTCGTGGGGATGAGCAGTTCTTC,CASSLPASGSRGDEQFF
TRBV9,16,TRBD1,-,TRBJ1-1,TGTGCCAGCAGCGTAGCAGGGGGGACAGCGAACACTGAAGCTTTCTTT,CASSVAGGTANTEAFF
TRBV11-3,14,-,-,TRBJ2-2,TGTGCCAGCAGCTCAAACAGTTGGTCCGGGGAGCTGTTTTTT,CASSSNSWSGELFF
TRBV11-2,15,TRBD1,few,TRBJ2-7,TGTGCCAGCAGCTTATATGGACAGGGACACTACGAGCAGTACTTC,CASSLYGQGHYEQYF
TRBV27,14,TRBD1,-,TRBJ2-7,TGTGCCAGCAGTTCCACGGGACAGGGGTTCGCGCAGTACTTC,CASSSTGQGFAQYF
TRBV15,15,-,-,TRBJ2-7,TGTGCCACCAGCAGAGGGGGGGGCGATGGCTACGAGCAGTACTTC,CATSRGGGDGYEQYF
TRBV7-9,12,TRBD2,-,TRBJ2-5,TGTGCCAGCAAGAGGGAGGGGGAGACCCAGTACTTC,CASKREGETQYF
TRBV19,12,-,-,TRBJ1-2,TGTGCCAGTAGTATGTCGGGTAGGGGCTACACCTTC,CASSMSGRGYTF
TRBV4-2,19,TRBD2,once,TRBJ2-1,TGTGCCAGCAGCCAAGTACTGGAGTTGAGCGGGAGTAGGGGGAATGAGCAGTTCTTC,CASSQVLELSGSRGNEQFF
TRBV11-3,14,-,-,TRBJ2-2,TGTGCCAGCAGCCCAGGACATCACACCGGGGAGCTGTTTTTT,CASSPGHHTGELFF
TRBV25-1,12,-,few,TRBJ2-3,TGTGCCACGATGGGCGGCACAGATACGCAGTATTTT,CATMGGTDTQYF
TRBV18,16,TRBD2,few,TRBJ2-3,TGTGCCAGCTCACCGGGACTAGCGCAGGTCACAGATACGCAGTATTTT,CASSPGLAQVTDTQYF
TRBV6-6,13,-,few,TRBJ2-1,TGTGCCAGCAGTTACTCCACCACAGGTGAGCAGTTCTTC,CASSYSTTGEQFF